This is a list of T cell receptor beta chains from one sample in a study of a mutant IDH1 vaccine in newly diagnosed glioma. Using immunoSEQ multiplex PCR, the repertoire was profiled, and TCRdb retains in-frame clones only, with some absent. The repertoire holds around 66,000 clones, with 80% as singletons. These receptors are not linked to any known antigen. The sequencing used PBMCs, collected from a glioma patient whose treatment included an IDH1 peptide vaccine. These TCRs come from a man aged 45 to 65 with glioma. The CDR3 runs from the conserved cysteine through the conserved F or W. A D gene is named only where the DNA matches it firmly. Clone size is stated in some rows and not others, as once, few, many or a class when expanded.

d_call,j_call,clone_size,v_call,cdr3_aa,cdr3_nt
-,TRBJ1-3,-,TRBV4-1,CASSLTLSSGNTIYF,TGCGCCAGCAGCCTAACCCTGAGCTCTGGAAACACCATATATTTT
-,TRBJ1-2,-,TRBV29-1,CSVDRGDGYTF,TGCAGCGTTGATCGTGGGGATGGCTACACCTTC
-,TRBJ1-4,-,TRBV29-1,CSVAQGRGEKLFF,TGCAGCGTCGCCCAGGGAAGGGGAGAAAAACTGTTTTTT
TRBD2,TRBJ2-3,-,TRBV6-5,CASSRGGDTQYF,TGTGCCAGCTCCCGGGGGGGGGATACGCAGTATTTT
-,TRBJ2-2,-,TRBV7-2,CASSAIPGPSLTGELFF,TGTGCCAGCAGCGCGATCCCGGGACCATCACTAACCGGGGAGCTGTTTTTT
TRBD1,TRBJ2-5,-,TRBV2,CASQGDRGRQETQYF,TGTGCCAGCCAAGGGGACAGGGGGCGGCAAGAGACCCAGTACTTC
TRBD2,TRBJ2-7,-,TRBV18,CASSLRLADSYEQYF,TGTGCCAGCTCACTAAGACTAGCGGACTCCTACGAGCAGTACTTC
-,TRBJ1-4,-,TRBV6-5,CASSRFFKTNEKLFF,TGTGCCAGCAGTCGATTCTTCAAGACTAATGAAAAACTGTTTTTT
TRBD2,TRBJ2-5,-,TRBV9,CASSVVAGGPWETQYF,TGTGCCAGCAGCGTAGTAGCGGGGGGGCCATGGGAGACCCAGTACTTC
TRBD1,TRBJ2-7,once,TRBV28,CASRGTVGMSF,TGTGCCAGCAGAGGGACAGTTGGGATGTCTTTC
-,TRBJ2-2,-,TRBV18,CASSPLNPGNTGELFF,TGTGCCAGCTCACCACTAAACCCCGGAAACACCGGGGAGCTGTTTTTT
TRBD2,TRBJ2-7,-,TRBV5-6,CASSRPGLLNNEQYF,TGTGCCAGCAGCCGTCCGGGACTACTTAACAACGAGCAGTACTTC
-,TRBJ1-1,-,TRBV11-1,CASTTDRKNTEAFF,TGTGCCAGCACTACGGACAGAAAGAACACTGAAGCTTTCTTT
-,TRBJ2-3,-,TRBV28,CASSSPSRGHGDTQYF,TGTGCCAGCAGTTCTCCCTCCCGGGGGCACGGGGATACGCAGTATTTT
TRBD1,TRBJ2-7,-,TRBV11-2,CASSPLNRGRARYEQYF,TGTGCCAGCAGCCCATTGAACAGGGGGCGCGCGCGCTACGAGCAGTACTTC
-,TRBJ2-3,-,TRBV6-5,CASSYSTGSTDTQYF,TGTGCCAGCAGTTACTCTACAGGGAGTACAGATACGCAGTATTTT
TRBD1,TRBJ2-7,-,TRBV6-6,CASRTGTGAYEQYF,TGTGCCAGCAGAACCGGGACAGGGGCGTATGAGCAGTACTTC
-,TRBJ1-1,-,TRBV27,CASSSSGLNTEAFF,TGTGCCAGCAGTTCGTCAGGGCTGAACACTGAAGCTTTCTTT
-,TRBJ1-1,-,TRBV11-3,CASSLGRGSTEAFF,TGTGCCAGCAGCTTAGGGAGGGGGAGTACTGAAGCTTTCTTT
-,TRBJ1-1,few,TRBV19,CASRGTGSAEAFF,TGTGCCAGTAGGGGCACAGGTAGCGCTGAAGCTTTCTTT
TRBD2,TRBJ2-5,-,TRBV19,CASSSSGGLLETQYF,TGTGCCAGTAGTTCTAGCGGGGGGTTATTAGAGACCCAGTACTTC
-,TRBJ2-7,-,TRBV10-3,CAISEIGYEQYF,TGTGCCATCAGTGAGATAGGCTACGAGCAGTACTTC
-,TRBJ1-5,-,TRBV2,CASSESVGQPQHF,TGTGCCAGCAGTGAATCTGTCGGGCAGCCCCAGCATTTT
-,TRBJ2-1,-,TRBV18,CASSPRGSEQFF,TGTGCCAGCTCACCCCGCGGAAGTGAGCAGTTCTTC
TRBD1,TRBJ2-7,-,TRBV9,CASSVGTGDAYEQYF,TGTGCCAGCAGCGTCGGGACAGGGGATGCGTACGAGCAGTACTTC
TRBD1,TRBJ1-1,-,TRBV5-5,CASSLDLGQGGEAFF,TGTGCCAGCAGCTTGGATTTGGGACAGGGGGGTGAAGCTTTCTTT
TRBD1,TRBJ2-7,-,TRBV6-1,CASSEWGTGRYEQYF,TGTGCCAGCAGTGAATGGGGGACAGGGCGCTACGAGCAGTACTTC
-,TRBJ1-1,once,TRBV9,CASSVTEGANTEAFF,TGTGCCAGCAGCGTAACGGAGGGAGCGAACACTGAAGCTTTCTTT
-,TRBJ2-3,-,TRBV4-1,CASSQEPGYTDTQYF,TGCGCCAGCAGCCAAGAACCCGGGTACACAGATACGCAGTATTTT